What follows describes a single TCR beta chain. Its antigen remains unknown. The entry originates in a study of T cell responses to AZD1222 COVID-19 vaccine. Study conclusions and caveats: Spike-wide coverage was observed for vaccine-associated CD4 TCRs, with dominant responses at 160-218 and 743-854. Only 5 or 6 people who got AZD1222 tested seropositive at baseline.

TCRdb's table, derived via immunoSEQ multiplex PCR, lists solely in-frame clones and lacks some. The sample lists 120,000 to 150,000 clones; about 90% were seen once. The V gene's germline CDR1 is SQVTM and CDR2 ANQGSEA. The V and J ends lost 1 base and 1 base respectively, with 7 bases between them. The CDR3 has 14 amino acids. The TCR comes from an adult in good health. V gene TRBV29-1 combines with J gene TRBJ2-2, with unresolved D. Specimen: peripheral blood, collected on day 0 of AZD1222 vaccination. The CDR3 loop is CSVEVGMNTGELFF. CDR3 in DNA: TGCAGCGTTGAAGTTGGGATGAACACCGGGGAGCTGTTTTTT.